Below, 25 T cell receptor beta chains from the same sample are listed, as sequenced in a study of human CD8 memory T cell subsets. The TCR beta sequencing libraries came from UMI-labeled 5' RACE. TCRdb reanalyzed the 5' RACE reads and collapses them to one entry per CDR3 protein, without DNA. The repertoire table contains about 11,000 distinct CDR3 sequences. The material sequenced was CD8+ stem-like memory T cells (TSCM and TCM) sorted from PBMCs. Regarding subset: stem-like memory CD8 T cells (TSTEM), CCR7+ PD-1- TIGIT-. The receptors here all came from a human donor in good health.

The J gene is TRBJ2-1, the V gene TRBV6-1. This CDR3 region has 15 residues. Per the germline V gene, CDR1 is MNHNS and CDR2 is SASEGT. The CDR3 protein is CASTIAGSSYNEQFF.

This chain links TRBV12-3 or TRBV12-4 with TRBJ1-2; with no DNA, the TCRdb D assignment of TRBD1 cannot be verified. This CDR3 is 15 amino acids long. CDR3 loop: CASSLERGVNYGYTF.

Frequency places this clonotype as medium-sized. The V call is TRBV29-1, the J call TRBJ2-5; the D call from TCRdb, TRBD2, cannot be confirmed without DNA. CDR1 is SQVTM, CDR2 ANQGSEA, per germline. The CDR3 runs to 14 residues. CDR3 protein: CSVDQREGGETQYF.

This clonotype is large by frequency. The CDR3 loop is CASSLSGMENTGELFF. The V call is TRBV7-8, the J call TRBJ2-2. The germline V gene has CDR1 SGHVS and CDR2 FQNEAQ. The CDR3 contains 16 residues. The full variable domain, with the rest looked up from reference TRBV7-8 and TRBJ2-2, is GAGVSQSPRYKVAKRGQDVALRCDPISGHVSLFWYQQALGQGPEFLTYFQNEAQLDKSGLPSDRFFAERPEGSVSTLKIQRTQQEDSAVYLCASSLSGMENTGELFFGEGSRLTVL.

The chain joins TRBV19 to TRBJ2-2. The CDR3 has 14 amino acids. CDR1 is LNHDA and CDR2 is SQIVND in the germline V gene (reference sequence). CDR3 sequence reads: CASSTDWATGELFF.

This chain connects TRBV9 to TRBJ2-1; TCRdb selects TRBD2, and the lack of DNA leaves this call unchecked. There are 16 residues in the CDR3. Per germline, CDR1 SGDLS and CDR2 YYNGEE. CDR3 sequence reads: CASSDPLAGNYNEQFF.

This sequence joins TRBV29-1 and TRBJ2-1. This CDR3 is 14 amino acids long. From germline, CDR1 is SQVTM and CDR2 ANQGSEA. The CDR3 loop reads CSVEEGDGSFKPFF.

This sequence joins TRBV20-1 and TRBJ2-7; as DNA is missing, the TRBD2 call by TCRdb cannot be tested. From germline, CDR1 is DFQATT and CDR2 SNEGSKA (reference sequence). This CDR3 contains 15 residues. The CDR3 region is CSALDRDYDLYEQYF.

The rearrangement joins TRBV6-4 to TRBJ2-3; the TCRdb call, TRBD1, lacks DNA for checking. Germline CDR1 reads MRHNA; CDR2 reads SNTAGT. The CDR3 covers 16 residues. The CDR3 here is CARRGQISFGTDTQYF.

The V gene is TRBV28, the J gene TRBJ1-1. This CDR3 has 14 residues. Per germline, CDR1 MDHEN and CDR2 SYDVKM. CDR3 sequence reads: CASSLWAENTEAFF.

The gene calls are TRBV21-1 and TRBJ1-2; with no DNA, the TCRdb D assignment of TRBD1 cannot be verified. TRBV21-1 is a documented pseudogene. The CDR3 totals 11 residues. This CDR3 reads CATPGTDGYTF.

The chain employs TRBV12-3 or TRBV12-4 and TRBJ2-3; absent DNA, TCRdb's TRBD2 call cannot be checked. CDR3 length: 15 amino acids. The CDR3 protein is CASSLILAGTDTQYF.

V and J are TRBV28 and TRBJ1-3; with no DNA, the TCRdb D assignment of TRBD1 cannot be verified. The CDR3 is 16 amino acids. From germline, CDR1 is MDHEN and CDR2 SYDVKM. The chain's CDR3 is CASSRTVLPSGNTIYF.

The chain recombines TRBV7-3 with TRBJ2-3; the TCRdb D gene call, TRBD1, has no DNA to confirm it. The CDR3 has 15 amino acids. Per the germline V gene, CDR1 is SGHTA and CDR2 is FQGTGA. This chain's CDR3 is CASSTFPGVGDTQYF.

The J gene is TRBJ2-3, the V gene TRBV7-3; no DNA is available, so the TRBD1 call from TCRdb remains unchecked. This CDR3 is 15 amino acids long. Germline V gene lookup returns CDR1 SGHTA and CDR2 FQGTGA. Here the CDR3 reads CASSPGATSTDTQYF.

This chain connects TRBV19 to TRBJ2-2; TCRdb reports TRBD1, a call that lacks DNA to check it against. Germline V CDR1 and CDR2: LNHDA, SQIVND (reference sequence). CDR3 length: 16 residues. CDR3 loop: CASSPGTGENTGELFF.

The chain combines TRBV20-1 with TRBJ2-5; TCRdb names TRBD1, which stays unverified in the absence of DNA. This CDR3 has 14 residues. The germline V gene encodes CDR1 DFQATT and CDR2 SNEGSKA (reference sequence). CDR3 sequence: CSVPTGIVQETQYF.

The chain has TRBV23-1 and TRBJ2-7; the TCRdb call, TRBD2, lacks DNA for checking. TRBV23-1 is an ORF for which the function is uncertain. This CDR3 region has 20 residues. CDR3 loop: CASSQSVRGQSLAVPNEQYF.

The rearrangement links TRBV24-1 to TRBJ1-5. The V gene's germline CDR1 is KGHDR and CDR2 SFDVKD. The CDR3 has 14 residues. The CDR3 loop is CATSDLTVNQPQHF.

The chain uses TRBV6-1 and TRBJ2-7. Germline V gene sequence: CDR1 MNHNS, CDR2 SASEGT. The CDR3 has 13 residues. The chain's CDR3 is CASSALEGSEQYF.

This clonotype is called medium-sized based on its frequency. The rearrangement links TRBV7-8 to TRBJ2-7; TCRdb gives TRBD1 as the D gene, but with no DNA this cannot be confirmed. The CDR3 is made up of 15 amino acids. Germline V gives CDR1 SGHVS, CDR2 FQNEAQ. The CDR3 protein is CASSFYGGTGYEQYF.

The V and J genes are TRBV2 and TRBJ2-3; TCRdb lists TRBD2, though no DNA is available to test this call. This CDR3 comprises 15 residues. Germline lookup yields CDR1 SNHLY and CDR2 FYNNEI. The CDR3 loop is CASSVSAGNTDTQYF.

The chain uses TRBV6-2 or TRBV6-3 and TRBJ2-7; TCRdb indicates TRBD2, and absent DNA this call remains unverified. Germline V CDR1 and CDR2: MNHEY, SVGEGT. There are 13 residues in the CDR3. This CDR3 is CASSGRESSEQYF.

V and J are TRBV7-6 and TRBJ2-7. Per the germline V gene, CDR1 is SGHVS and CDR2 is FNYEAQ. This CDR3 region has 14 residues. CDR3 amino acids: CASSLAAETYEQYF.

This CDR3 is CASSVPRTGENQETQYF. The V and J genes are TRBV9 and TRBJ2-5; TCRdb names TRBD1, which stays unverified in the absence of DNA. CDR1 is SGDLS and CDR2 is YYNGEE in the germline V gene. The CDR3 extends over 17 amino acids.